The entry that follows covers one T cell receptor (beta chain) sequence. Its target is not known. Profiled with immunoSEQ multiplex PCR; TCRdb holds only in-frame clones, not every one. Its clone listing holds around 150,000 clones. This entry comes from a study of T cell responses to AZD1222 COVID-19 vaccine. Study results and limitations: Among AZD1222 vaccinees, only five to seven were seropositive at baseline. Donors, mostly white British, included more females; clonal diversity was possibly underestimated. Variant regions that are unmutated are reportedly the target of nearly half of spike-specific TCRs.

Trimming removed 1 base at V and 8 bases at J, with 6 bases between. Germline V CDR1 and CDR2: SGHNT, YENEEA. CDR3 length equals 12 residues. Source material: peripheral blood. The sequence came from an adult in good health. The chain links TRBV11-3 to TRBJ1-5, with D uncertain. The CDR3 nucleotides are TGTGCCAGCAGCTTAGGCCGTGAGCCCCAGCATTTT. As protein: CASSLGREPQHF.